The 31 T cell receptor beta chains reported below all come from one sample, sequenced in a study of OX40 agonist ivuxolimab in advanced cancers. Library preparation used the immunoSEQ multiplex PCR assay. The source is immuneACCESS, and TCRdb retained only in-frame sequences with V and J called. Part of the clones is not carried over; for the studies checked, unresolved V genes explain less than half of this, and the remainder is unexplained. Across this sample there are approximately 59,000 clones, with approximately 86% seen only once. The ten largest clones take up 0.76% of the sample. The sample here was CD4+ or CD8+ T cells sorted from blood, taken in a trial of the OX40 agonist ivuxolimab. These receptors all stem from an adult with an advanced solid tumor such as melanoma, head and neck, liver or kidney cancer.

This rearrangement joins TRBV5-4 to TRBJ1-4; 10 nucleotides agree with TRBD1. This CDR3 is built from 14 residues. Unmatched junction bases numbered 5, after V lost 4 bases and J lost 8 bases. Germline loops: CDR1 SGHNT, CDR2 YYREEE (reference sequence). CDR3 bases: TGTGCCAGCAGCCTCGACAGGGGGCGAGAAAAACTGTTTTTT. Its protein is CASSLDRGREKLFF.

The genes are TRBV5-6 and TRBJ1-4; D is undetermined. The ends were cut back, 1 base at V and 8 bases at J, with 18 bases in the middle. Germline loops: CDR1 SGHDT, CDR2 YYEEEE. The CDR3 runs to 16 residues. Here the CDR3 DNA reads TGTGCCAGCAGCTTGAGTAGACCCGTGCGAAACGAAAAACTGTTTTTT. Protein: CASSLSRPVRNEKLFF.

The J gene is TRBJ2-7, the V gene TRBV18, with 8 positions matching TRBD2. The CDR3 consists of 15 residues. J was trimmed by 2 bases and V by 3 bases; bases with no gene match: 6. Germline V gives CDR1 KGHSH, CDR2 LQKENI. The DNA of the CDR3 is TGTGCCAGCTCACCCCGCAGCGGGAGTACCTACGAGCAGTACTTC. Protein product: CASSPRSGSTYEQYF.

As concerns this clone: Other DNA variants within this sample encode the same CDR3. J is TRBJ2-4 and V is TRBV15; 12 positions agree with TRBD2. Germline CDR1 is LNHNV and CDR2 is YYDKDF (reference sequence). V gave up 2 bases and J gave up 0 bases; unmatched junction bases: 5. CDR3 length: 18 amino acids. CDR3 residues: CATSRPGLAGLAKNIQYF. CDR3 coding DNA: TGTGCCACCAGCAGACCAGGACTAGCGGGGTTAGCCAAAAACATTCAGTACTTC.

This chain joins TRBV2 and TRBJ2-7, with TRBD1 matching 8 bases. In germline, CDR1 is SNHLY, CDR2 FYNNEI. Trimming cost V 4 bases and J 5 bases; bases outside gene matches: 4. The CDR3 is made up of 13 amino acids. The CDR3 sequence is CASSGTGSDEQYF. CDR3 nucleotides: TGTGCCAGCAGTGGGACAGGGAGCGACGAGCAGTACTTC.

CDR3 coding DNA: TGTGCCAGCAGCCCGCGAGCCAGCGGGAGGTCCCGCGAGCAGTACTTC. This sequence encodes CASSPRASGRSREQYF. This chain joins TRBV7-2 and TRBJ2-7, with 9 bases that match TRBD2. J lost 6 bases, V lost 5 bases, and 14 bases had no gene match. CDR1 and CDR2 from the germline V gene are SGHTA and FQGNSA. The CDR3 sequence is 16 residues long. Drawing the rest from reference TRBV7-2 and TRBJ2-7, the complete variable domain is GAGVSQSPSNKVTEKGKDVELRCDPISGHTALYWYRQSLGQGLEFLIYFQGNSAPDKSGLPSDRFSAERTGGSVSTLTIQRTQQEDSAVYLCASSPRASGRSREQYFGPGTRLTVT.

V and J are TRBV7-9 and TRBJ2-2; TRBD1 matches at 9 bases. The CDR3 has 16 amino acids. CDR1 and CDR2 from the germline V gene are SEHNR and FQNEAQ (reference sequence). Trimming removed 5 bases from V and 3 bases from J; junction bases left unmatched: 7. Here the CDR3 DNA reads TGTGCCAGCAGCCGAATACAGGGGGCCTACACCGGGGAGCTGTTTTTT. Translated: CASSRIQGAYTGELFF.

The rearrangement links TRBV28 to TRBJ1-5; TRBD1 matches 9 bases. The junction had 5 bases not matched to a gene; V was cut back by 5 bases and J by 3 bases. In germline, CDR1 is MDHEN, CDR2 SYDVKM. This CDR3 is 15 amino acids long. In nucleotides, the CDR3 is TGTGCCAGCAGTGGTACAGGGGGCAACAATCAGCCCCAGCATTTT. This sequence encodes CASSGTGGNNQPQHF.

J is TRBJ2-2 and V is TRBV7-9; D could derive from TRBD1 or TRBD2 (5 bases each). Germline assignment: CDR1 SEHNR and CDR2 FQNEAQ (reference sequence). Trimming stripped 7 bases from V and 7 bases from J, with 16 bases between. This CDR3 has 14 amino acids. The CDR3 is CASIKGRYNGELFF. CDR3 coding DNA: TGTGCCAGCATCAAGGGGAGATATAACGGGGAGCTGTTTTTT.

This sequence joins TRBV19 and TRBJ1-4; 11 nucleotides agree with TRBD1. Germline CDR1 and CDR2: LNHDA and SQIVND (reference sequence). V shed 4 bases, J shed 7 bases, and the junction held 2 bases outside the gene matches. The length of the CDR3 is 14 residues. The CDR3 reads CASSRTGGVEKLFF. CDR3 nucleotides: TGTGCCAGTAGTAGGACAGGGGGCGTTGAAAAACTGTTTTTT.

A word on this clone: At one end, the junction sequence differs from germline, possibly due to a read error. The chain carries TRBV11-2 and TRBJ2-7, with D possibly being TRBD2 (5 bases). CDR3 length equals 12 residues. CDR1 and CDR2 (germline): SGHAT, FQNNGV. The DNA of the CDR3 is TGTGCCAGCAGCTTGGACTCGTACGGGCAGTACTTC. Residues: CASSLDSYGQYF.

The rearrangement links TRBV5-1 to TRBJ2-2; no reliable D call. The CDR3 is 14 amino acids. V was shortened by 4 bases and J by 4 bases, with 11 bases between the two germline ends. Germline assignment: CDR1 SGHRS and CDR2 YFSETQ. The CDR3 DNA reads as TGCGCCAGCAGCCGAAATGTTGGCACCGGGGAGCTGTTTTTT. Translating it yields CASSRNVGTGELFF. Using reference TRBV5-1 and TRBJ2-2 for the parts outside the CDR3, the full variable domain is KAGVTQTPRYLIKTRGQQVTLSCSPISGHRSVSWYQQTPGQGLQFLFEYFSETQRNKGNFPGRFSGRQFSNSRSEMNVSTLELGDSALYLCASSRNVGTGELFFGEGSRLTVL.

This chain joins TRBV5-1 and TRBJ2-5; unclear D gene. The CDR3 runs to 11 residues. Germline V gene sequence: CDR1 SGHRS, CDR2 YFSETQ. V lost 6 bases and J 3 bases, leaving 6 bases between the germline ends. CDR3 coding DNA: TGCGCCAGCAAGGGTGAAGAGACCCAGTACTTC. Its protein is CASKGEETQYF.

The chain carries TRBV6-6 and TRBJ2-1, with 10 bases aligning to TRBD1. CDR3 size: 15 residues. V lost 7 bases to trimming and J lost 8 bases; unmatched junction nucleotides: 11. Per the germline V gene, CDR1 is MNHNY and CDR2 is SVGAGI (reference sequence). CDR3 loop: CASTDGTGDNHEQFF. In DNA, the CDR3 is TGTGCCAGCACAGATGGGACAGGGGATAATCATGAGCAGTTCTTC.

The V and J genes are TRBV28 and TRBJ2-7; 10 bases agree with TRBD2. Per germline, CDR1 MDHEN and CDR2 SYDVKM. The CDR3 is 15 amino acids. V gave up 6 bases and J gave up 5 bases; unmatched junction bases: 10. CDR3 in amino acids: CASRIGLAGVNEQYF. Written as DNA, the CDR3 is TGTGCCAGCAGAATCGGGCTAGCGGGAGTCAACGAGCAGTACTTC.

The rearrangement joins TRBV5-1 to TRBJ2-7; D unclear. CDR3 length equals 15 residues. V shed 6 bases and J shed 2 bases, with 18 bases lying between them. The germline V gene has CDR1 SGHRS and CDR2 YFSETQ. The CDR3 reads CASTPEWSDPYEQYF. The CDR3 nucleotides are TGCGCCAGCACCCCGGAGTGGAGCGACCCCTACGAGCAGTACTTC.

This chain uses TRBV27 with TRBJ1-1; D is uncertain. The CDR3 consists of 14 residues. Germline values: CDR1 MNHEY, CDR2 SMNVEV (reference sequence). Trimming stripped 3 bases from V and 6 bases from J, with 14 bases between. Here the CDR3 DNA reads TGTGCCAGCAGTTTCCTCGTCCCTAATGCTGAAGCTTTCTTT. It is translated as CASSFLVPNAEAFF.

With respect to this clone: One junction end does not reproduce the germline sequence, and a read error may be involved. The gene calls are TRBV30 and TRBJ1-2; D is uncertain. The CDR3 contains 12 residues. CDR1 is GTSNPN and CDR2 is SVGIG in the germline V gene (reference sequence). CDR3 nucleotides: TGTGCCTGGGCCCCAGCGACACGGTTGAGTTCCTTC. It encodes CAWAPATRLSSF.

The CDR3 DNA follows: TGTGCCAGCAGGGACAGGGAAGCTAGCACAGATACGCAGTATTTT. Residues: CASRDREASTDTQYF. The chain employs TRBV11-1 and TRBJ2-3; TRBD1 agrees at 8 bases. The CDR3 loop spans 15 amino acids. The germline CDR1 and CDR2 sequences are SGHAT and FQDESV (reference sequence). V gave up 6 bases and J gave up 0 bases; unmatched junction bases: 5.

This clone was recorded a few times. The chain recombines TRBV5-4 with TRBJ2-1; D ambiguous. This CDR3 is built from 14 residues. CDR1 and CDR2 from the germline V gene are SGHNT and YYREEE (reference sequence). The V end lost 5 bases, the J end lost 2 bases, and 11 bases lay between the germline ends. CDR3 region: CASSPELTYNEQFF. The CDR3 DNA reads TGTGCCAGCAGTCCGGAACTAACCTACAATGAGCAGTTCTTC.

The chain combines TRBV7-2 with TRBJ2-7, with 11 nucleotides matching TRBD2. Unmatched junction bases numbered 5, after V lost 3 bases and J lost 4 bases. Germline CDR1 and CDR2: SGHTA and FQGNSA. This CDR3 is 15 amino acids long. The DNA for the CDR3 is TGTGCCAGCAGCTTTACTAGCGGGAGTCCTTACGAGCAGTACTTC. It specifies CASSFTSGSPYEQYF. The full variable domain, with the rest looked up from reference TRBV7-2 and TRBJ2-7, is GAGVSQSPSNKVTEKGKDVELRCDPISGHTALYWYRQSLGQGLEFLIYFQGNSAPDKSGLPSDRFSAERTGGSVSTLTIQRTQQEDSAVYLCASSFTSGSPYEQYFGPGTRLTVT.

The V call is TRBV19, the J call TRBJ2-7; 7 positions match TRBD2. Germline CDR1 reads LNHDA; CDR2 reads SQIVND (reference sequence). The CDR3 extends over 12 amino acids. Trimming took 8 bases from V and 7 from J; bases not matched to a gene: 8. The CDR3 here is CASSREDREQYF. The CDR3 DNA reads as TGTGCCAGTTCCCGGGAGGATAGGGAGCAGTACTTC.

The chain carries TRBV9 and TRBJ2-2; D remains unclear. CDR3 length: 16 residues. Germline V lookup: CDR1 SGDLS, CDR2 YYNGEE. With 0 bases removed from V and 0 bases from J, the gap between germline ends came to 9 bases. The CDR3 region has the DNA TGTGCCAGCAGCGTAGGGGCGGATCCGAACACCGGGGAGCTGTTTTTT. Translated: CASSVGADPNTGELFF.

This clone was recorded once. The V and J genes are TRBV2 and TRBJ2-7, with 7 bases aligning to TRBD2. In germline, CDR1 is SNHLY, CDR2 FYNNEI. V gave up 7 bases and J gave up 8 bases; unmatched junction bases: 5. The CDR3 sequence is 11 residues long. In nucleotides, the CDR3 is TGTGCCAGCAAACAGCGGGAAAAGCAGTACTTC. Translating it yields CASKQREKQYF.

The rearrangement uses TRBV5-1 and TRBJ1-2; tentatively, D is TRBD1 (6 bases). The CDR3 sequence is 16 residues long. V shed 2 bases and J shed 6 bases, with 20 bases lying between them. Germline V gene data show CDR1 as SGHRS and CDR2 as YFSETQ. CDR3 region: CASSLSGLSRGHGYTF. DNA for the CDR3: TGCGCCAGCAGCTTAAGTGGACTTAGCAGGGGTCATGGCTACACCTTC.

Written as DNA, the CDR3 is TGTGCCAGCAGCTCCGGACAGGGGGAGGGTGAAAAACTGTTTTTT. Translation gives CASSSGQGEGEKLFF. The chain joins TRBV11-2 to TRBJ1-4; the match to TRBD1 covers 10 bases. Trimming cost V 4 bases and J 7 bases; bases outside gene matches: 6. Germline values: CDR1 SGHAT, CDR2 FQNNGV. The CDR3 is made up of 15 amino acids.

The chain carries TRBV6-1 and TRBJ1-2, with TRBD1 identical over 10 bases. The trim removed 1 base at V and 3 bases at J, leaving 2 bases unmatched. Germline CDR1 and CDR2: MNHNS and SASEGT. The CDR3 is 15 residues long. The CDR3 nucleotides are TGTGCCAGCAGTGAAGGACAGGGGGCTTACTATGGCTACACCTTC. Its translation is CASSEGQGAYYGYTF.

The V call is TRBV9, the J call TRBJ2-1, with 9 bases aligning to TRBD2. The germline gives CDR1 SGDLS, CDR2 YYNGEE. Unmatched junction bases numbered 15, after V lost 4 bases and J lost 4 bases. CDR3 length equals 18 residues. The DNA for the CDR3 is TGTGCCAGCAGCTCCACTTTGGTGGCTAGCGGGGTGTACAATGAGCAGTTCTTC. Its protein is CASSSTLVASGVYNEQFF.

CDR3 in amino acids: CSARDSYIQYF. For the CDR3, the DNA is TGCAGTGCTAGGGACAGTTACATTCAGTACTTC. The rearrangement uses TRBV20-1 and TRBJ2-4, with D possibly TRBD1 on 6 matching bases. The CDR3 loop spans 11 amino acids. CDR1 DFQATT and CDR2 SNEGSKA come from the germline V gene (reference sequence). V lost 3 bases to trimming and J lost 8 bases, with 8 bases between them.

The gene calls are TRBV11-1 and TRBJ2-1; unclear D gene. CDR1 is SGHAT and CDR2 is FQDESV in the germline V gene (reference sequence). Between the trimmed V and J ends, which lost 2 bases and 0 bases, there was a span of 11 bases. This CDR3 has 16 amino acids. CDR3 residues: CASSLQVTFSYNEQFF. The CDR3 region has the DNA TGTGCCAGCAGCTTACAGGTTACTTTCTCCTACAATGAGCAGTTCTTC.

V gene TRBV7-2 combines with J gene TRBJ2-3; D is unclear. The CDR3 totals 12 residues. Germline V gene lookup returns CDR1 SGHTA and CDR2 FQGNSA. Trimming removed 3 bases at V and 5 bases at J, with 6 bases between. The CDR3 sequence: CASSFKRDTQYF. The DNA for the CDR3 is TGTGCCAGCAGCTTTAAGAGAGATACGCAGTATTTT.